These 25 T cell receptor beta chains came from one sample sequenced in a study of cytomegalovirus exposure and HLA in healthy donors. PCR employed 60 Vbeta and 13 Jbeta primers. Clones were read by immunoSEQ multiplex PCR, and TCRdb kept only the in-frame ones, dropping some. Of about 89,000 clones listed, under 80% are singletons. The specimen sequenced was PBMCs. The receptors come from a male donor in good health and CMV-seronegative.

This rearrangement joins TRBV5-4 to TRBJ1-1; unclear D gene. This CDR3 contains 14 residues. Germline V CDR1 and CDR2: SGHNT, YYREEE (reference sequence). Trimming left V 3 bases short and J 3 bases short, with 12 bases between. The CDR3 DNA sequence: TGTGCCAGCAGCTCGGATCCCGGGGACACTGAAGCTTTCTTT. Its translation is CASSSDPGDTEAFF.

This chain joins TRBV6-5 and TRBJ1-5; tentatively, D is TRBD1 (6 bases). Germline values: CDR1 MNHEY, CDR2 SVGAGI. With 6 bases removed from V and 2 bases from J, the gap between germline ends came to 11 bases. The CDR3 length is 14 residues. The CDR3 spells CASSGGAGNQPQHF. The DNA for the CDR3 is TGTGCCAGCAGCGGGGGGGCAGGCAATCAGCCCCAGCATTTT.

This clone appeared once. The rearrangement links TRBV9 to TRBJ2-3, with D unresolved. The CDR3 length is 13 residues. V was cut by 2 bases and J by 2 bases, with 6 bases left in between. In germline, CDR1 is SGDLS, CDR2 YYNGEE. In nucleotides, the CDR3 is TGTGCCAGCAGCGTGAGTATCACAGATACGCAGTATTTT. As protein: CASSVSITDTQYF.

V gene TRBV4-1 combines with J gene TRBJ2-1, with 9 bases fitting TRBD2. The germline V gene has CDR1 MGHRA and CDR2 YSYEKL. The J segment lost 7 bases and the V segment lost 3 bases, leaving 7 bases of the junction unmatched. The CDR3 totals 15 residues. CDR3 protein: CASSHTSGLSNEQFF. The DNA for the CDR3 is TGCGCCAGCAGCCATACTAGCGGGTTGAGTAATGAGCAGTTCTTC.

The CDR3 DNA sequence: TGTGCCTGGAGTGTACGGGTCGGGAGGGCCGGGAGAGCGCAGTATTTT. Its translation: CAWSVRVGRAGRAQYF. This chain joins TRBV30 and TRBJ2-3; 8 bases fit TRBD2. The CDR3 covers 16 residues. The germline CDR1 and CDR2 sequences are GTSNPN and SVGIG (reference sequence). With 0 bases clipped from V and 10 bases from J, the junction kept 15 bases outside the gene matches.

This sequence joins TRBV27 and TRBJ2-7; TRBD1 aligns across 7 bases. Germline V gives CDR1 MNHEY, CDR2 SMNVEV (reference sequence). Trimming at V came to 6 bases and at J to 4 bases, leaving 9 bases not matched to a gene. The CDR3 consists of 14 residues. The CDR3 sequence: CASRTGTAIYEQYF. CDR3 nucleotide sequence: TGTGCCAGCAGAACCGGGACAGCCATATACGAGCAGTACTTC.

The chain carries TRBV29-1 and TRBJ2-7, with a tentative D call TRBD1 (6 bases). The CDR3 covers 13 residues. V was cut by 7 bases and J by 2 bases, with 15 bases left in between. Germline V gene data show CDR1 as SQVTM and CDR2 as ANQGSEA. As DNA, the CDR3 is TGCAGCGCCCAGGGGCCTTCCCCCTACGAGCAGTACTTC. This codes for CSAQGPSPYEQYF.

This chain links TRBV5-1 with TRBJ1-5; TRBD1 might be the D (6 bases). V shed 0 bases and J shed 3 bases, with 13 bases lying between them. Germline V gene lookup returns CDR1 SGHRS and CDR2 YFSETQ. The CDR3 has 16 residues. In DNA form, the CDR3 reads TGCGCCAGCAGCTTGGGGCTCGGGACACCCAATCAGCCCCAGCATTTT. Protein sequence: CASSLGLGTPNQPQHF.

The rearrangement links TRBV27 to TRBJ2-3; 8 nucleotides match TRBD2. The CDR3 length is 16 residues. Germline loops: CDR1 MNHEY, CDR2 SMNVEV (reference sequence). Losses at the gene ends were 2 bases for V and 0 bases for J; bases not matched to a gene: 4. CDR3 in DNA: TGTGCCAGCAGTTTAGGGGCTAGCGGGAGCACAGATACGCAGTATTTT. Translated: CASSLGASGSTDTQYF.

CDR3 in amino acids: CASSLWTSGPNEQFF. The CDR3 region has the DNA TGTGCCAGCAGTTTATGGACTAGCGGGCCCAATGAGCAGTTCTTC. The gene calls are TRBV28 and TRBJ2-1; 10 nucleotides line up with TRBD2. The CDR3 loop spans 15 amino acids. V gave up 0 bases and J gave up 6 bases; unmatched junction bases: 2. Germline-derived CDR1 and CDR2 are MDHEN and SYDVKM.

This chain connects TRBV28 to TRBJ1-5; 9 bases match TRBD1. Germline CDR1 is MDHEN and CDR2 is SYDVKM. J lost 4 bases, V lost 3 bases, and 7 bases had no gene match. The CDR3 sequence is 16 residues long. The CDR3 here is CASSFLMGQGNQPQHF. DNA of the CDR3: TGTGCCAGCAGTTTTTTAATGGGACAGGGAAATCAGCCCCAGCATTTT.

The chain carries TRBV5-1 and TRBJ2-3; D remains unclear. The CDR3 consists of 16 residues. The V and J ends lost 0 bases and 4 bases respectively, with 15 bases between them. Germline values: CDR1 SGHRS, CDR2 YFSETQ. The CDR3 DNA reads TGCGCCAGCAGCTTGGAGGCTAGTGTGCCCCCAGATACGCAGTATTTT. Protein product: CASSLEASVPPDTQYF.

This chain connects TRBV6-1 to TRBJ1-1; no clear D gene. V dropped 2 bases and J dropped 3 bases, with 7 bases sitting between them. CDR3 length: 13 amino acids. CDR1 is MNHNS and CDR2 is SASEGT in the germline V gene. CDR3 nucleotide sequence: TGTGCCAGCAGTGAACTTCAGTACACTGAAGCTTTCTTT. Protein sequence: CASSELQYTEAFF.

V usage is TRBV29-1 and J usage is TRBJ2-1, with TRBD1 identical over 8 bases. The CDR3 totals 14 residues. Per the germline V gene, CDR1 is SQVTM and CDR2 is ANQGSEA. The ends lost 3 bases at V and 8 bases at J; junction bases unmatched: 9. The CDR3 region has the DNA TGCAGCGTTGAGGGTCAGGGGGCGACCGATGAGCAGTTCTTC. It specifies CSVEGQGATDEQFF.

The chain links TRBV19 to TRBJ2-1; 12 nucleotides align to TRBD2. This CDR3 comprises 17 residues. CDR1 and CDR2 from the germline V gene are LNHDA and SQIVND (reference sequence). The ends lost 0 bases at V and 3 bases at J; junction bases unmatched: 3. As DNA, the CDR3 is TGTGCCAGTAGTATAGAACGGGGACTAGCGGGCTACAATGAGCAGTTCTTC. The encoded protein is CASSIERGLAGYNEQFF.

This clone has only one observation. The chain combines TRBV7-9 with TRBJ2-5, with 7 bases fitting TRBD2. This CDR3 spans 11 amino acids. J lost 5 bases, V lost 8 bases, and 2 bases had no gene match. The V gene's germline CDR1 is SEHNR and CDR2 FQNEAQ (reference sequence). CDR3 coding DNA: TGTGCCAGCTTCGGGGGGGAGACCCAGTACTTC. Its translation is CASFGGETQYF.

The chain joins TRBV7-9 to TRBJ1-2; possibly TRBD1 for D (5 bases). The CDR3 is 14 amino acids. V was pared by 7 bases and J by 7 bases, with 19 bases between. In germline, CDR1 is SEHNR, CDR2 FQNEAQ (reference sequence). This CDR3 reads CASMVGGDLAGYTF. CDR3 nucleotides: TGTGCCAGCATGGTTGGAGGGGATTTAGCTGGCTACACCTTC. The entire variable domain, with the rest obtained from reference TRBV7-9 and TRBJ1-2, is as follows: DTGVSQNPRHKITKRGQNVTFRCDPISEHNRLYWYRQTLGQGPEFLTYFQNEAQLEKSRLLSDRFSAERPKGSFSTLEIQRTEQGDSAMYLCASMVGGDLAGYTFGSGTRLTVV.

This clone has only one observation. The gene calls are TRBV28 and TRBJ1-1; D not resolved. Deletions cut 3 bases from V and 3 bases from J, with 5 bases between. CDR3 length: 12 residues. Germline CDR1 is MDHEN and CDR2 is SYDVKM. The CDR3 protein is CASSLEDTEAFF. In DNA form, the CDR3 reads TGTGCCAGCAGTTTGGAGGACACTGAAGCTTTCTTT.

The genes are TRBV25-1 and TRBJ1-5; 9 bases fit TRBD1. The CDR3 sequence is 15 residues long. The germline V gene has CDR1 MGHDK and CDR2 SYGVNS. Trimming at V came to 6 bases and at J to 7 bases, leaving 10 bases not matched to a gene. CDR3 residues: CASSPPGQGGQPQHF. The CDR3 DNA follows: TGTGCCAGCAGCCCACCGGGACAGGGAGGACAGCCCCAGCATTTT.

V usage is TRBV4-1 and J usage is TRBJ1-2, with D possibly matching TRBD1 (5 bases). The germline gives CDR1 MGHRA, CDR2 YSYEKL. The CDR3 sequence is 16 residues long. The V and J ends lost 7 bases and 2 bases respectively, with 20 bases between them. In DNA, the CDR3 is TGCGCCAGCACCCACCTCCGACAGCCAAAAAACTATGGCTACACCTTC. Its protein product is CASTHLRQPKNYGYTF.

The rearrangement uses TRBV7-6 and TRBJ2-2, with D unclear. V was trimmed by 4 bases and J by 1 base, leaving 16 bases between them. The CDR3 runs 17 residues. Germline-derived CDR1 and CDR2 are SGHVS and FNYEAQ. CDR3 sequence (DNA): TGTGCCAGCAGCTCAAGGCGGCGCCTAGAGAACACCGGGGAGCTGTTTTTT. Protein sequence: CASSSRRRLENTGELFF.

The CDR3 nucleotides are TGTGCCAGCAGCTGGGGGACTAGCGGGAGGGGCAATGAGCAGTTCTTC. It translates to CASSWGTSGRGNEQFF. The V gene is TRBV13, the J gene TRBJ2-1; 16 nucleotides agree with TRBD2. Germline-derived CDR1 and CDR2 are PRHDT and FYEKMQ (reference sequence). Trimming cost V 4 bases and J 6 bases; bases outside gene matches: 3. The CDR3 is made up of 16 amino acids.

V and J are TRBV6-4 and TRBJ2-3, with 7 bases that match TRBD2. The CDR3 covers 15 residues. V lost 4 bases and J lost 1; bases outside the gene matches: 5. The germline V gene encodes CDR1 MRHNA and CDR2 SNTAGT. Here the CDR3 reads CASSGSSGGTDTQYF. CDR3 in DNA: TGTGCCAGCAGTGGTTCTAGCGGAGGCACAGATACGCAGTATTTT.

The CDR3 here is CASSLGLTMQFF. The CDR3 nucleotides are TGTGCCAGCAGCTTAGGACTAACGATGCAGTTCTTC. The J gene is TRBJ2-1, the V gene TRBV7-9; a weak D match, TRBD2 (5 bases). Trimming removed 1 base from V and 12 bases from J, with 10 bases in between. The CDR3 loop spans 12 amino acids. Germline CDR1 and CDR2: SEHNR and FQNEAQ (reference sequence). The variable domain in full, completed from reference TRBV7-9 and TRBJ2-1, reads DTGVSQNPRHKITKRGQNVTFRCDPISEHNRLYWYRQTLGQGPEFLTYFQNEAQLEKSRLLSDRFSAERPKGSFSTLEIQRTEQGDSAMYLCASSLGLTMQFFGPGTRLTVL.

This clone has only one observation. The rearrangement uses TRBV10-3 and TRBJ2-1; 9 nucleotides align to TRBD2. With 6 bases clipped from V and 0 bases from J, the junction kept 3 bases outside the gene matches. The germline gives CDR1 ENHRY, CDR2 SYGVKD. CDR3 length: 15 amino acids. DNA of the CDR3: TGTGCCATCAGGGAAGCGGGAGGCTCCTACAATGAGCAGTTCTTC. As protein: CAIREAGGSYNEQFF.